This T cell receptor (beta chain) comes out of a study of cytomegalovirus exposure and HLA in healthy donors. Both 60 Vbeta primers and 13 Jbeta primers went into the PCR. Assay: immunoSEQ multiplex PCR; the TCRdb copy retains only in-frame clones and omits some. The sample yields about 130,000 clones, 6.5% to 9.5% seen once. Trimming left V 0 bases short and J 5 bases short, with 10 bases between. Germline V lookup: CDR1 SNHLY, CDR2 FYNNEI. The CDR3 has 14 residues. This TCR came from a man aged 40-50 years in good health and CMV-seronegative. V usage is TRBV2 and J usage is TRBJ2-5; possible D gene TRBD1, 6 bases. Sequencing used PBMCs. CDR3 residues: CASSEAWGRETQYF. CDR3 DNA sequence: TGTGCCAGCAGTGAAGCGTGGGGGCGGGAGACCCAGTACTTC.